The clone carrying this TCR beta chain was picked up a small number of times. The CDR3 spans 13 residues. Germline V CDR1 and CDR2: SSHAT, FNYEAQ (reference sequence). The data were obtained in a study of T cells in Graves' hyperthyroidism and ophthalmopathy. Amplified regions were TCR beta CDR3 sequences from RNA transcripts. With the HTBI primer set, the TCR CDR3 went through a first round of RT-PCR. Via MiXCR, TCRdb re-called the multiplex PCR reads, giving one row per CDR3 protein. The table records 600,000 or so distinct CDR3 sequences, 14% of them present only once. The source is a woman in her late teens or twenties with Graves' ophthalmopathy. This chain links TRBV7-7 with TRBJ2-5; the match to TRBD2 covers 8 bases. What was sequenced was blood. CDR3 nucleotide sequence: TGTGCTACGGGAGGGGAGTACCAAGAGACCCAGTACTTC. Translation gives CATGGEYQETQYF.